One and the same sample provided the 25 T cell receptor beta chains below, sequenced in a study of OX40 agonist ivuxolimab in advanced cancers. Assay: immunoSEQ multiplex PCR; the TCRdb copy retains only in-frame clones and omits some. The sample includes tens of thousands of clones, over 65% seen only once; the top ten take around 2%. The material was CD4+ or CD8+ T cells sorted from blood, obtained in a trial of the OX40 agonist ivuxolimab. These receptors all come from an adult with an advanced solid tumor such as melanoma, head and neck, liver or kidney cancer.

V is TRBV6-1 and J is TRBJ1-2; D not certain. This CDR3 has 11 residues. The V end lost 5 bases, the J end lost 7 bases, and 8 bases lay between the germline ends. Looked up from germline, CDR1 is MNHNS and CDR2 is SASEGT. DNA for the CDR3: TGTGCCAGCAGTTACGGTGGTGGCTACACCTTC. Its protein is CASSYGGGYTF.

The chain uses TRBV5-4 and TRBJ1-5, with unresolved D. Trimming removed 4 bases at V and 4 bases at J, with 12 bases between. This CDR3 is 14 amino acids long. Per the germline V gene, CDR1 is SGHNT and CDR2 is YYREEE (reference sequence). CDR3 amino acids: CASSQESPNQPQHF. CDR3 nucleotide sequence: TGTGCCAGCAGCCAAGAGTCCCCGAATCAGCCCCAGCATTTT.

The chain is built from TRBV27 and TRBJ1-2; weak D call: TRBD1 (5 bases). V shed 2 bases and J shed 7 bases, with 17 bases lying between them. There are 15 residues in the CDR3. Looked up from germline, CDR1 is MNHEY and CDR2 is SMNVEV (reference sequence). The CDR3 spells CASSLQGTQTAGYTF. The CDR3 DNA reads as TGTGCCAGCAGTTTACAAGGGACGCAAACCGCTGGCTACACCTTC.

This chain connects TRBV28 to TRBJ2-7; 9 bases agree with TRBD2. V dropped 6 bases and J dropped 0; count of bases not matched to a gene: 12. This CDR3 has 17 amino acids. In germline, CDR1 is MDHEN, CDR2 SYDVKM. Here the CDR3 reads CASSLPDTSGFSYEQYF. CDR3 nucleotide sequence: TGTGCCAGCAGCCTACCTGACACTAGCGGGTTCTCCTACGAGCAGTACTTC.

The chain recombines TRBV5-5 with TRBJ2-3; 7 nucleotides align to TRBD1. This CDR3 has 15 residues. With V trimmed by 0 bases and J by 4 bases, 5 bases remained unmatched. Germline-derived CDR1 and CDR2 are SGHKS and YYEKEE (reference sequence). The chain's CDR3 is CASSLGRQGSDTQYF. The CDR3 DNA is TGTGCCAGCAGCTTGGGGAGACAGGGATCAGATACGCAGTATTTT.

By share, this clone counts as medium-sized. J is TRBJ2-2 and V is TRBV4-1; D perhaps matches TRBD2 (7 bases). CDR1 is MGHRA and CDR2 is YSYEKL in the germline V gene. Trimming left V 1 base short and J 2 bases short, with 20 bases between. The length of the CDR3 is 19 residues. CDR3 region: CASSQAKGELATNTGELFF. The CDR3 region has the DNA TGCGCCAGCAGCCAAGCAAAGGGGGAACTAGCGACCAACACCGGGGAGCTGTTTTTT.

J is TRBJ2-5 and V is TRBV6-5; 11 nucleotides match TRBD2. The CDR3 contains 14 residues. V was pared by 10 bases and J by 0 bases, with 4 bases of the junction left unmatched. CDR1 is MNHEY, CDR2 SVGAGI, per germline. The CDR3 DNA reads as TGTGCCACCTCTAGCGGGGGGTACCAAGAGACCCAGTACTTC. Translating it yields CATSSGGYQETQYF.

In its sample, this clone was seen once. This rearrangement joins TRBV29-1 to TRBJ2-7; tentative D call: TRBD1 (6 bases). Between the trimmed V and J ends, which lost 7 bases and 2 bases, there was a span of 15 bases. The CDR3 covers 13 residues. Germline V CDR1 and CDR2: SQVTM, ANQGSEA. CDR3 protein: CSAKGHATYEQYF. CDR3 bases: TGCAGCGCCAAGGGACACGCGACCTACGAGCAGTACTTC.

The gene calls are TRBV14 and TRBJ2-1; possibly TRBD2 for D (6 bases). The germline gives CDR1 SGHDN, CDR2 FVKESK. Between the trimmed V and J ends, which lost 1 base and 3 bases, there was a span of 13 bases. This CDR3 has 16 residues. The CDR3 DNA reads TGTGCCAGCAGCCAAGGGGGGGTAGCGGACTACAATGAGCAGTTCTTC. Its translation is CASSQGGVADYNEQFF.

The J gene is TRBJ1-2, the V gene TRBV29-1; no clear D. The CDR3 length is 13 residues. Germline loops: CDR1 SQVTM, CDR2 ANQGSEA. The V gene lost 7 bases and the J gene lost 4 bases, with 16 bases spanning the gap. Here the CDR3 reads CSAPAQVGYGYTF. CDR3 DNA sequence: TGCAGCGCCCCGGCCCAGGTCGGCTATGGCTACACCTTC.

In this sample, this clone turned up a few times. Other DNA sequences of this sample code for an identical CDR3. The chain has TRBV4-2 and TRBJ1-2, with no clear D. Deletions cut 3 bases from V and 8 bases from J, with 13 bases between. Looked up from germline, CDR1 is LGHNA and CDR2 is YNFKEQ. This CDR3 spans 13 amino acids. In DNA form, the CDR3 reads TGTGCCAGCAGCCAGGGGTCGGATTACGGCTACACCTTC. Its translation is CASSQGSDYGYTF.

This clone was detected a few times. The V and J genes are TRBV14 and TRBJ1-2, with D possibly being TRBD1 (5 bases). The CDR3 sequence is 14 residues long. With 4 bases removed from V and 3 bases from J, the gap between germline ends came to 12 bases. The germline CDR1 and CDR2 sequences are SGHDN and FVKESK. The CDR3 region has the DNA TGTGCCAGCAGCCGATTTGGGGCGGACTATGGCTACACCTTC. It encodes CASSRFGADYGYTF. Full variable domain (remainder filled in from reference TRBV14 and TRBJ1-2): EAGVTQFPSHSVIEKGQTVTLRCDPISGHDNLYWYRRVMGKEIKFLLHFVKESKQDESGMPNNRFLAERTGGTYSTLKVQPAELEDSGVYFCASSRFGADYGYTFGSGTRLTVV.

The chain is built from TRBV5-6 and TRBJ2-3; tentatively, D is TRBD1 (6 bases). CDR1 is SGHDT and CDR2 is YYEEEE in the germline V gene. There are 15 residues in the CDR3. Trimming shortened V by 2 bases and J by 4 bases, and 14 bases separated the two germline ends. The chain's CDR3 is CASSFRQGFADTQYF. The CDR3 DNA follows: TGTGCCAGCAGCTTTCGGCAGGGGTTTGCAGATACGCAGTATTTT.

The CDR3 DNA reads TGCGCCAGCAGCCAAGGACTAGCGGGAGACTTTTCCGAGCAGTACTTC. Translation gives CASSQGLAGDFSEQYF. The J gene is TRBJ2-7, the V gene TRBV5-1; TRBD2 aligns across 13 bases. Germline CDR1 is SGHRS and CDR2 is YFSETQ. The length of the CDR3 is 16 residues. V lost 4 bases to trimming and J lost 6 bases; unmatched junction nucleotides: 10.

V usage is TRBV27 and J usage is TRBJ1-6; no clear D. The germline V gene encodes CDR1 MNHEY and CDR2 SMNVEV (reference sequence). This CDR3 comprises 15 residues. V was shortened by 0 bases and J by 7 bases, with 10 bases between the two germline ends. The CDR3 region is CASSLSGLPNSPLHF. The CDR3, as DNA: TGTGCCAGCAGTTTATCCGGCCTCCCCAATTCACCCCTCCACTTT.

The gene calls are TRBV4-1 and TRBJ1-2, with D perhaps matching TRBD1 (6 bases). This CDR3 spans 16 amino acids. Germline V CDR1 and CDR2: MGHRA, YSYEKL. Trimming took off 4 bases at V and 3 bases at J, with 18 bases between the two ends. The chain's CDR3 is CASSPSRGESYYGYTF. The CDR3 nucleotides read TGCGCCAGCAGCCCGAGTAGGGGGGAAAGTTACTATGGCTACACCTTC.

This clone was observed a few times. A junction end diverges from the germline sequence, so it may reflect a read error. The rearrangement links TRBV4-2 to TRBJ2-4; D ambiguous. The CDR3 covers 15 residues. Looked up from germline, CDR1 is LGHNA and CDR2 is YNFKEQ. CDR3 amino acids: CASSQGASGQIHPNF. CDR3 bases: TGTGCCAGCAGCCAAGGGGCTTCGGGCCAGATTCACCCTAACTTC.

The chain combines TRBV11-2 with TRBJ1-4; TRBD1 agrees at 9 bases. The CDR3 is made up of 15 amino acids. The V and J ends lost 1 base and 7 bases, in that order; junction bases with no gene match: 4. Germline lookup yields CDR1 SGHAT and CDR2 FQNNGV. The CDR3, as DNA: TGTGCCAGCAGCTTAGGGGGGACAGGGACTGAAAAACTGTTTTTT. Its translation: CASSLGGTGTEKLFF.

The chain combines TRBV7-9 with TRBJ2-2; D is unclear. V lost 5 bases and J lost 3, with 16 bases in between. The length of the CDR3 is 16 residues. Germline V gene lookup returns CDR1 SEHNR and CDR2 FQNEAQ (reference sequence). CDR3 sequence (DNA): TGTGCCAGCAGCCCCCTACCCGGGCTTCACACCGGGGAGCTGTTTTTT. Its translation is CASSPLPGLHTGELFF.

This chain links TRBV27 with TRBJ2-6, with 9 bases lining up with TRBD2. There are 22 residues in the CDR3. Germline trimming cut 0 bases from V and 2 bases from J; bases unmatched to any gene: 17. Germline CDR1 reads MNHEY; CDR2 reads SMNVEV (reference sequence). The CDR3: CASSLSSWARGLAMAGANVLTF. Here the CDR3 DNA reads TGTGCCAGCAGTTTATCGAGTTGGGCGAGAGGACTAGCGATGGCTGGGGCCAACGTCCTGACTTTC.

The gene calls are TRBV7-3 and TRBJ1-1; a possible D gene is TRBD1 (5 bases). With 3 bases removed from V and 1 base from J, the gap between germline ends came to 9 bases. CDR1 is SGHTA and CDR2 is FQGTGA in the germline V gene. The CDR3 sequence is 14 residues long. The CDR3 nucleotides read TGTGCCAGCAGCTTGGCAGGGAAGAACACTGAAGCTTTCTTT. Amino acids: CASSLAGKNTEAFF.

This clone has a single count. The rearrangement links TRBV27 to TRBJ1-5; tentatively, D is TRBD1 (5 bases). The germline gives CDR1 MNHEY, CDR2 SMNVEV (reference sequence). V lost 5 bases and J 2 bases, leaving 13 bases between the germline ends. This CDR3 contains 15 residues. The CDR3 DNA reads TGTGCCAGCAGTCCCAGGGTCTGGGGCAATCAGCCCCAGCATTTT. This codes for CASSPRVWGNQPQHF.

V and J are TRBV21-1 and TRBJ2-7; the table's TRBD2 call for D was not verified on the DNA. TRBV21-1 is classified as a pseudogene. The CDR3 loop spans 17 amino acids. The CDR3 bases are TGTGCCAGCAGCTCTACTAACCCGGAGAGCGCGTCCTACGAGCAGTACTTC. This encodes CASSSTNPESASYEQYF.

The chain has TRBV7-3 and TRBJ1-2, with D hard to call. CDR3 length: 14 residues. V was clipped by 5 bases and J by 7 bases, with 17 bases between them. Germline CDR1 SGHTA, CDR2 FQGTGA. In DNA form, the CDR3 reads TGTGCCAGCAGCCCCGGAGGGAGGGATAGTGGCTACACCTTC. Translating gives CASSPGGRDSGYTF.

This CDR3 reads CASSPHDRDNSPLHF. The CDR3 region has the DNA TGTGCCAGCAGTCCCCACGACAGGGATAATTCACCCCTCCACTTT. The chain uses TRBV6-6 and TRBJ1-6; 7 bases map to TRBD1. This CDR3 is 15 amino acids long. CDR1 is MNHNY, CDR2 SVGAGI, per germline (reference sequence). Losses at the gene ends were 5 bases for V and 5 bases for J; bases not matched to a gene: 6.